This T cell receptor beta chain is from a study of T-cell memory formation after mild COVID-19. TCRdb ran MiXCR on the 5' RACE reads and lists one entry per CDR3 protein. Of approximately 480,000 distinct CDR3 sequences listed, 15% to 20% were seen once; the top ten hold more than 9%. CDR3 length equals 19 residues. The germline V and J ends were trimmed by 2 bases and 0 bases, with 20 bases remaining between them. CDR1 is SEHNR, CDR2 FQNEAQ, per germline (reference sequence). General study findings and limits: Day 15 to 85 contractors were CD4/CD8 balanced; later expanders leaned CD4+.

Of note for this clonotype: Antigen unknown.

This sequence joins TRBV7-9 and TRBJ2-4, with D tentatively TRBD2 (5 bases). This TCR came from an adult woman who had mild COVID-19 (a few samples of this study predate the infection). Cell type and time point are not known. The sequenced material came from PBMCs or a T cell subset sorted from them (not recorded which). The CDR3 sequence: CASSLLVKPGSLAKNIQYF. CDR3 DNA sequence: TGTGCCAGCAGCTTACTAGTTAAACCGGGATCCTTAGCCAAAAACATTCAGTACTTC.